Following are 19 T cell receptor beta chains from one sample sequenced in a study of cytomegalovirus exposure and HLA in healthy donors. PCR primers comprised 60 Vbeta and 13 Jbeta primers. This table comes from immunoSEQ multiplex PCR, and its TCRdb copy is limited to in-frame clones, with some not included. The sample holds about 77,000 clones; around 78% are singletons and the top ten take less than 2%. Sequenced input: PBMCs. The origin of the receptors is a middle-aged man in good health and CMV-seronegative.

The rearrangement uses TRBV27 and TRBJ2-1, with D possibly called TRBD1 or TRBD2 (5 bases each). The CDR3 spans 14 residues. Trimming took 10 bases from V and 0 from J, leaving 13 bases between them. Germline CDR1 and CDR2: MNHEY and SMNVEV (reference sequence). CDR3: CATRGVNSYNEQFF. The CDR3 DNA reads as TGTGCCACCAGAGGGGTCAACTCCTACAATGAGCAGTTCTTC.

A note on this clone: Other DNA sequences in the same sample also yield this CDR3. CDR3 amino acids: CAISEQGSNYGYTF. The CDR3, as DNA: TGTGCCATCAGTGAACAGGGTAGTAACTATGGCTACACCTTC. The chain employs TRBV10-3 and TRBJ1-2, with a tentative D call TRBD1 (6 bases). The length of the CDR3 is 14 residues. The V gene lost 3 bases and the J gene lost 1 base, with 9 bases spanning the gap. Germline V gene lookup returns CDR1 ENHRY and CDR2 SYGVKD.

The V call is TRBV7-8, the J call TRBJ2-1, with 7 bases matching TRBD2. CDR3 length: 15 residues. The germline V gene has CDR1 SGHVS and CDR2 FQNEAQ. V shed 1 base, J shed 2 bases, and the junction held 2 bases outside the gene matches. The CDR3 region is CASSLGLAAYNEQFF. The CDR3 region has the DNA TGTGCCAGCAGCTTAGGACTAGCCGCCTACAATGAGCAGTTCTTC.

The chain carries TRBV5-1 and TRBJ2-2; D may be TRBD2 (6 bases). V gave up 0 bases and J gave up 5 bases, with 11 bases separating them. The CDR3 contains 15 residues. Germline V lookup: CDR1 SGHRS, CDR2 YFSETQ. CDR3: CASSLAFGGTGELFF. The CDR3 region has the DNA TGCGCCAGCAGCTTGGCTTTCGGGGGTACCGGGGAGCTGTTTTTT.

The rearrangement links TRBV30 to TRBJ1-6; no reliable D call. Germline assignment: CDR1 GTSNPN and CDR2 SVGIG (reference sequence). Trimming took off 0 bases at V and 10 bases at J, with 19 bases between the two ends. The CDR3 spans 16 residues. In DNA form, the CDR3 reads TGTGCCTGGAGTGTAGGGCTCGGGAGGCTTAACTCACCCCTCCACTTT. This gives the protein CAWSVGLGRLNSPLHF.

This chain uses TRBV5-5 with TRBJ2-7; no clear D. The CDR3 runs 14 residues. The V gene's germline CDR1 is SGHKS and CDR2 YYEKEE (reference sequence). The V end was cut by 1 base, the J end by 0 bases, with 8 bases between. The CDR3 region has the DNA TGTGCCAGCAGCTTGCAGGCGATCTCCTACGAGCAGTACTTC. Translating gives CASSLQAISYEQYF. The full variable domain, completed using reference TRBV5-5 and TRBJ2-7, is DAGVTQSPTHLIKTRGQQVTLRCSPISGHKSVSWYQQVLGQGPQFIFQYYEKEERGRGNFPDRFSARQFPNYSSELNVNALLLGDSALYLCASSLQAISYEQYFGPGTRLTVT.

J is TRBJ2-4 and V is TRBV2; D is uncertain. The CDR3 length is 13 residues. Germline CDR1 SNHLY, CDR2 FYNNEI. V gave up 3 bases and J gave up 7 bases, with 10 bases separating them. The CDR3 sequence: CASSEVGENIQYF. The CDR3 DNA is TGTGCCAGCAGTGAGGTCGGAGAGAACATTCAGTACTTC.

The chain combines TRBV5-1 with TRBJ2-1; D gene ambiguous. This CDR3 region has 14 residues. Trimming took off 5 bases at V and 0 bases at J, with 9 bases between the two ends. Germline assignment: CDR1 SGHRS and CDR2 YFSETQ. The CDR3 nucleotides are TGCGCCAGCAGACATGACACCTCCTACAATGAGCAGTTCTTC. Protein sequence: CASRHDTSYNEQFF.

The CDR3 bases are TGCAGCGTTGAAGCCGGACTAGCAGGGTATGAGCAGTTCTTC. This gives the protein CSVEAGLAGYEQFF. This chain joins TRBV29-1 and TRBJ2-1; 8 nucleotides agree with TRBD2. The CDR3 totals 14 residues. Germline CDR1 SQVTM, CDR2 ANQGSEA. V trimming: 1 base; J trimming: 8 bases; junction bases outside the gene matches: 7.

The chain is built from TRBV18 and TRBJ1-1; the D gene is possibly TRBD1 (6 bases). The ends were cut back, 6 bases at V and 1 base at J, with 15 bases in the middle. In germline, CDR1 is KGHSH, CDR2 LQKENI. This CDR3 is 15 amino acids long. As DNA, the CDR3 is TGTGCCAGCTCCATTTACAGAGGGGGGAACACTGAAGCTTTCTTT. This encodes CASSIYRGGNTEAFF.

The chain uses TRBV5-1 and TRBJ1-1; the D gene is possibly TRBD1 (6 bases). Trimming left V 5 bases short and J 3 bases short, with 14 bases between. CDR1 is SGHRS and CDR2 is YFSETQ in the germline V gene. The CDR3 has 14 amino acids. CDR3: CASRYQGFDTEAFF. In nucleotides, the CDR3 is TGCGCCAGCAGGTACCAGGGGTTTGACACTGAAGCTTTCTTT.

This clone was picked up a small number of times. The rearrangement links TRBV14 to TRBJ2-7; TRBD2 might be the D (6 bases). CDR3 length: 14 residues. Trimming shortened V by 3 bases and J by 4 bases, and 13 bases separated the two germline ends. The germline CDR1 and CDR2 sequences are SGHDN and FVKESK. This CDR3 reads CASSQGLRNYEQYF. The CDR3 DNA follows: TGTGCCAGCAGCCAGGGACTGCGGAATTACGAGCAGTACTTC.

This sequence joins TRBV15 and TRBJ2-1, with TRBD2 matching 12 bases. V was pared by 0 bases and J by 6 bases, with 6 bases of the junction left unmatched. Per germline, CDR1 LNHNV and CDR2 YYDKDF (reference sequence). The CDR3 runs to 17 residues. The DNA for the CDR3 is TGTGCCACCAGCAGAGAGGCTAGCGGGAGGGCCGCCAATGAGCAGTTCTTC. It is translated as CATSREASGRAANEQFF. The entire variable domain, with the rest obtained from reference TRBV15 and TRBJ2-1, is as follows: DAMVIQNPRYQVTQFGKPVTLSCSQTLNHNVMYWYQQKSSQAPKLLFHYYDKDFNNEADTPDNFQSRRPNTSFCFLDIRSPGLGDTAMYLCATSREASGRAANEQFFGPGTRLTVL.

The CDR3 sequence: CASSYGGGQPQHF. Here the CDR3 DNA reads TGTGCCAGCAGTTACGGCGGGGGTCAGCCCCAGCATTTT. The chain links TRBV6-5 to TRBJ1-5, with D possibly TRBD1 on 5 matching bases. This CDR3 spans 13 amino acids. The V end was cut by 2 bases, the J end by 6 bases, with 8 bases between. Per the germline V gene, CDR1 is MNHEY and CDR2 is SVGAGI.

The chain joins TRBV27 to TRBJ2-7; 12 bases line up with TRBD2. The CDR3 contains 16 residues. The ends lost 3 bases at V and 4 bases at J; junction bases unmatched: 7. CDR1 is MNHEY and CDR2 is SMNVEV in the germline V gene (reference sequence). The CDR3 region has the DNA TGTGCCAGCAGTTTCCTCGGGACTAGCGGGCGATACGAGCAGTACTTC. Amino acid sequence: CASSFLGTSGRYEQYF.

V is TRBV18 and J is TRBJ2-3; weak D call: TRBD1 (6 bases). The germline V gene encodes CDR1 KGHSH and CDR2 LQKENI. The CDR3 is 14 residues long. The V and J ends lost 4 bases and 4 bases respectively, with 12 bases between them. The CDR3 reads CASSLTGIPDTQYF. Written as DNA, the CDR3 is TGTGCCAGCTCACTCACAGGGATCCCAGATACGCAGTATTTT.

This clone was counted between two and nine times. The V and J genes are TRBV29-1 and TRBJ2-7; D perhaps matches TRBD2 (5 bases). The germline CDR1 and CDR2 sequences are SQVTM and ANQGSEA. V lost 7 bases and J lost 0, with 19 bases in between. The CDR3 has 15 amino acids. In DNA, the CDR3 is TGCAGCGCCTCGTGGAGCGGAACGCCCTCCTACGAGCAGTACTTC. Protein sequence: CSASWSGTPSYEQYF.

For this clone: The sample contains more than one DNA sequence encoding this CDR3. This CDR3 reads CASSLDNSGNTIYF. The CDR3 nucleotides read TGCGCCAGCAGCTTGGACAACTCTGGAAACACCATATATTTT. This chain uses TRBV5-1 with TRBJ1-3; D gene ambiguous. The CDR3 has 14 residues. Germline V gene sequence: CDR1 SGHRS, CDR2 YFSETQ. Trimming removed 0 bases at V and 0 bases at J, with 4 bases between.

J is TRBJ2-5 and V is TRBV5-4, with 9 bases that match TRBD2. The end of the DNA is better explained by TRBJ2-7, so the J call may be wrong. The CDR3 runs to 15 residues. Germline V gene lookup returns CDR1 SGHNT and CDR2 YYREEE (reference sequence). The CDR3 loop reads CASAPLAGGKYEQYF. Written as DNA, the CDR3 is TGTGCCAGCGCCCCCCTGGCGGGAGGGAAGTACGAGCAGTACTTC.